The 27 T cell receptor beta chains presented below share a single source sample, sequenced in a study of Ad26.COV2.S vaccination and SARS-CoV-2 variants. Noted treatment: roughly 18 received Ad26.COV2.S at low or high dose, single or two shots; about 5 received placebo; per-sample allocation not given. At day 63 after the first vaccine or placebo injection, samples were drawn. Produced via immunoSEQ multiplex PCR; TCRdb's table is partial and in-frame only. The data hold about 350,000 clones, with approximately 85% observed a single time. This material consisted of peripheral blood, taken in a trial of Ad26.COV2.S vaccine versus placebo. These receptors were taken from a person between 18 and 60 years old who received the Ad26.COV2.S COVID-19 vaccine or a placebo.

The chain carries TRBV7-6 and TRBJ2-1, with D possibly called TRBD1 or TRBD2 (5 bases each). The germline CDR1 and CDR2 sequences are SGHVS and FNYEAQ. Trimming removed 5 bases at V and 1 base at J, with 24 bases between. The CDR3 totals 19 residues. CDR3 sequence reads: CASSPNQLSGTLSYNEQFF. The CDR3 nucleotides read TGTGCCAGCAGCCCGAACCAACTGTCCGGGACCCTGTCCTACAATGAGCAGTTCTTC.

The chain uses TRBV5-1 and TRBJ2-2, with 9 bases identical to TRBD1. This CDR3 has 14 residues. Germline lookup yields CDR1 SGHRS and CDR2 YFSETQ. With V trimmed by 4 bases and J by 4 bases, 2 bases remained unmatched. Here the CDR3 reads CASSLDRGTGELFF. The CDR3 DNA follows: TGCGCCAGCAGCCTGGACAGGGGCACCGGGGAGCTGTTTTTT. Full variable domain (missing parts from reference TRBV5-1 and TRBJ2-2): KAGVTQTPRYLIKTRGQQVTLSCSPISGHRSVSWYQQTPGQGLQFLFEYFSETQRNKGNFPGRFSGRQFSNSRSEMNVSTLELGDSALYLCASSLDRGTGELFFGEGSRLTVL.

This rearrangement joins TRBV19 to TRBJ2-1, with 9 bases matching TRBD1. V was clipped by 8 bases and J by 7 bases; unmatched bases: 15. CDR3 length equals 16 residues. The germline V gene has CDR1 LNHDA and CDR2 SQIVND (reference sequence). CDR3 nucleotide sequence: TGTGCCAGTTCCGGGACAGGGAGCTTACTTTGGAATGAGCAGTTCTTC. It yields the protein CASSGTGSLLWNEQFF.

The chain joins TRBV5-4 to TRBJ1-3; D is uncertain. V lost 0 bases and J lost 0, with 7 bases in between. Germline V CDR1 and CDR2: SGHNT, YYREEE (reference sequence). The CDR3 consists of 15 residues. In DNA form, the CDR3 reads TGTGCCAGCAGCTTGGTAGGGAGCTCTGGAAACACCATATATTTT. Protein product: CASSLVGSSGNTIYF. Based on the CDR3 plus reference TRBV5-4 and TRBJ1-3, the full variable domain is ETGVTQSPTHLIKTRGQQVTLRCSSQSGHNTVSWYQQALGQGPQFIFQYYREEENGRGNFPPRFSGLQFPNYSSELNVNALELDDSALYLCASSLVGSSGNTIYFGEGSWLTVV.

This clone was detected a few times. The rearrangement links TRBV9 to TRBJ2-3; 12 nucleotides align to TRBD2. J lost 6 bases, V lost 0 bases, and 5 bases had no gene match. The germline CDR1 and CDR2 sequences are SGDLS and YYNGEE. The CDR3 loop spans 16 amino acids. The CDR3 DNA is TGTGCCAGCAGCGTAGTCACTAGCGGGAGGTTGGATACGCAGTATTTT. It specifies CASSVVTSGRLDTQYF.

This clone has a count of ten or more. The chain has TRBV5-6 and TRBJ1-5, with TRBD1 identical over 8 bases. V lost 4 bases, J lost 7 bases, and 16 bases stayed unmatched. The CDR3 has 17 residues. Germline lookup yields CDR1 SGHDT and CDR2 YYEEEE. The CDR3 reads CASSLTRDRRSGQPQHF. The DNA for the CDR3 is TGTGCCAGCAGCCTTACCCGGGACAGGCGATCGGGGCAGCCCCAGCATTTT.

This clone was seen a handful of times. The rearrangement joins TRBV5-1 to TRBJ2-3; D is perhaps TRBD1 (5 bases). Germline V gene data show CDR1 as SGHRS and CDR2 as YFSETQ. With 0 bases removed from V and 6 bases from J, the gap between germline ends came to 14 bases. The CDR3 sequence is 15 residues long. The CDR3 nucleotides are TGCGCCAGCAGCTTGGGGTTTAAGGGGTCCGATACGCAGTATTTT. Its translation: CASSLGFKGSDTQYF.

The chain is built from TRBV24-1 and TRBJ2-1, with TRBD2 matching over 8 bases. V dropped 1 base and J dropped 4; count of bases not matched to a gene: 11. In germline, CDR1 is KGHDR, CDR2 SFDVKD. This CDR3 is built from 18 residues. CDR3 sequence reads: CATSDFRMSGGTYNEQFF. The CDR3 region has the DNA TGTGCCACCAGTGATTTTAGGATGTCGGGAGGGACTTACAATGAGCAGTTCTTC.

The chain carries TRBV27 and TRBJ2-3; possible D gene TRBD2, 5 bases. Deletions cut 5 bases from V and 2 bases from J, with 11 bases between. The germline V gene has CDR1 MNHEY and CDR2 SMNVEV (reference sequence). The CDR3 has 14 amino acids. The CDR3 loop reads CASSPRASTDTQYF. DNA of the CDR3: TGTGCCAGCAGTCCGCGGGCCTCCACAGATACGCAGTATTTT.

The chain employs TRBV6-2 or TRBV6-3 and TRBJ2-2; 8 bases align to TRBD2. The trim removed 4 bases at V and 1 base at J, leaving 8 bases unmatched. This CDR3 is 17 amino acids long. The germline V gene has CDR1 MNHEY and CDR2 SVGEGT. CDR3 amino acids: CASSSSGTSKNTGELFF. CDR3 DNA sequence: TGTGCCAGCAGTTCCTCCGGGACTAGTAAGAACACCGGGGAGCTGTTTTTT.

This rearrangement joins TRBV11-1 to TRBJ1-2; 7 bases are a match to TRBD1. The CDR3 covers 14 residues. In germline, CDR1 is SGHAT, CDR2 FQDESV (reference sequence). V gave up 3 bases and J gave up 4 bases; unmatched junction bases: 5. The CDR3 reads CASSFGGTAYGYTF. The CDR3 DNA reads TGTGCCAGCAGCTTTGGTGGGACAGCCTATGGCTACACCTTC.

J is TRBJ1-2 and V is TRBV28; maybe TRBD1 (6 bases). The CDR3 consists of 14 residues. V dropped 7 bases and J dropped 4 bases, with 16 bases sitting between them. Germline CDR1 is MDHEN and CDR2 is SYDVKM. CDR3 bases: TGTGCCAGCAACCCCGGGGGCGGGAGCTATGGCTACACCTTC. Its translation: CASNPGGGSYGYTF.

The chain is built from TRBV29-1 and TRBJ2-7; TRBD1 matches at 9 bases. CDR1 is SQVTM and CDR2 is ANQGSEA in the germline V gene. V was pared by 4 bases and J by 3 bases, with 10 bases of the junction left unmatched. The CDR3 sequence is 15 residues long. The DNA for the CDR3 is TGCAGCGTTGCAGTTCGTGGGACAGGGAACTACGAGCAGTACTTC. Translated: CSVAVRGTGNYEQYF.

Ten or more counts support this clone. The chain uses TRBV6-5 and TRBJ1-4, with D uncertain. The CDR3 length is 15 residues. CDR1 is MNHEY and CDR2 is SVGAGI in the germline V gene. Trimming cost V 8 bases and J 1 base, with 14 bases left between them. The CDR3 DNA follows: TGTGCCAGCCTCCCTAACTGGGTAACTAATGAAAAACTGTTTTTT. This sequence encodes CASLPNWVTNEKLFF.

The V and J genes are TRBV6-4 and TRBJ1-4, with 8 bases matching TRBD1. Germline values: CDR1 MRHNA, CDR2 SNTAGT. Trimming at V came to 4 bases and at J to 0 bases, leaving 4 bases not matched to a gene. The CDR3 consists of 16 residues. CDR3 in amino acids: CASSGGQEATNEKLFF. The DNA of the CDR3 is TGTGCCAGCAGTGGGGGACAGGAGGCAACTAATGAAAAACTGTTTTTT.

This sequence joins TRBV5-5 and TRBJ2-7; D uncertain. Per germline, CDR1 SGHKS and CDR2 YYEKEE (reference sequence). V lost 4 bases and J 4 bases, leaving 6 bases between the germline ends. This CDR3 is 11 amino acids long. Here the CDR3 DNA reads TGTGCCAGCAGCCCCTCGTACGAGCAGTACTTC. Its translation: CASSPSYEQYF.

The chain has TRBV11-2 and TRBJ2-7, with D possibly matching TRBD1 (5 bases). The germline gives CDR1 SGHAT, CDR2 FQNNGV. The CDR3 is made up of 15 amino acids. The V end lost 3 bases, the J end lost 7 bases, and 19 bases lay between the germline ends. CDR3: CASSFVLGRVGEQYF. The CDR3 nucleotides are TGTGCCAGCAGCTTCGTTCTCGGCAGGGTAGGGGAGCAGTACTTC.

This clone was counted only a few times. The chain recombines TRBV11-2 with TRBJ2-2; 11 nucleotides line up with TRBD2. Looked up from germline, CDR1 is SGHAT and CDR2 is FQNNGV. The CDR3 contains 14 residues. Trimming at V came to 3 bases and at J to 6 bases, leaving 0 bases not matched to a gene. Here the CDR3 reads CASSFSGRAGELFF. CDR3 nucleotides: TGTGCCAGCAGCTTTAGCGGGAGGGCCGGGGAGCTGTTTTTT. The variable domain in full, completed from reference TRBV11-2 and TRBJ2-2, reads EAGVAQSPRYKIIEKRQSVAFWCNPISGHATLYWYQQILGQGPKLLIQFQNNGVVDDSQLPKDRFSAERLKGVDSTLKIQPAKLEDSAVYLCASSFSGRAGELFFGEGSRLTVL.

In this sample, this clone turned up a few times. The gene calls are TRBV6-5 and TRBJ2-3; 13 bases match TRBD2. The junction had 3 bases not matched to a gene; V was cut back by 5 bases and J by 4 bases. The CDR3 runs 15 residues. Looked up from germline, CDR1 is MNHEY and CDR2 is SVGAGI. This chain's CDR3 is CASSRTSGSPDTQYF. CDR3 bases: TGTGCCAGCAGTCGGACTAGCGGGAGCCCAGATACGCAGTATTTT.

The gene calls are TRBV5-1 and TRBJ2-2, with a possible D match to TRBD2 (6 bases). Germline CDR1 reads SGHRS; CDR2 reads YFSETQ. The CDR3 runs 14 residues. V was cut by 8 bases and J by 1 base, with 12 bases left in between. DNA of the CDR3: TGCGCCAGTGAAAGGAGGGGGAACACCGGGGAGCTGTTTTTT. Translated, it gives CASERRGNTGELFF.

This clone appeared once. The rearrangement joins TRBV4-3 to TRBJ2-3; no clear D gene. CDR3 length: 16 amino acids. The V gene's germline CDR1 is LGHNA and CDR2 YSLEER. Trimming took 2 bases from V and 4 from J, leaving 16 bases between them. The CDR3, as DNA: TGCGCCAGCAGCCAAACGCCTGGCAGCCTCCCAGATACGCAGTATTTT. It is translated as CASSQTPGSLPDTQYF.

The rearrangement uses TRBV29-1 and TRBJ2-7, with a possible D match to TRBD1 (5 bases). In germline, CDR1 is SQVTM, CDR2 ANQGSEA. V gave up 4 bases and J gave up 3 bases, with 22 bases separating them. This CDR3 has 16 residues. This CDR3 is CSVAGREGVGYYEQYF. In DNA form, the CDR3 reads TGCAGCGTTGCCGGCAGGGAAGGCGTAGGGTACTACGAGCAGTACTTC.

CDR3 in amino acids: CASSSTVYNEQFF. CDR3 DNA: TGTGCCAGCAGCTCGACGGTTTACAATGAGCAGTTCTTC. The chain uses TRBV13 and TRBJ2-1; D ambiguous. V was pared by 4 bases and J by 4 bases, with 8 bases between. The CDR3 extends over 13 amino acids. Germline values: CDR1 PRHDT, CDR2 FYEKMQ (reference sequence). The variable domain in full, with the rest retrieved from reference TRBV13 and TRBJ2-1, is AAGVIQSPRHLIKEKRETATLKCYPIPRHDTVYWYQQGPGQDPQFLISFYEKMQSDKGSIPDRFSAQQFSDYHSELNMSSLELGDSALYFCASSSTVYNEQFFGPGTRLTVL.

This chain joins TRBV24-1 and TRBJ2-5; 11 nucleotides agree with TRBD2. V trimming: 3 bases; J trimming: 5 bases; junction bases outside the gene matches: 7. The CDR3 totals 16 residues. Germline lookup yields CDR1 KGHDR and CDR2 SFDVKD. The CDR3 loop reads CATSDPVAGGPETQYF. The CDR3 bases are TGTGCCACCAGTGATCCCGTAGCGGGAGGGCCGGAGACCCAGTACTTC.

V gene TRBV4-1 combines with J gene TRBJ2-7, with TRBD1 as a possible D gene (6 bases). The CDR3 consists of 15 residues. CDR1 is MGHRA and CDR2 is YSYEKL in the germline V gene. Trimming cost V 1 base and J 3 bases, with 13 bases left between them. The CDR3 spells CASSQVRQGFYEQYF. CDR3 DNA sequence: TGCGCCAGCAGCCAAGTACGGCAGGGGTTCTACGAGCAGTACTTC.

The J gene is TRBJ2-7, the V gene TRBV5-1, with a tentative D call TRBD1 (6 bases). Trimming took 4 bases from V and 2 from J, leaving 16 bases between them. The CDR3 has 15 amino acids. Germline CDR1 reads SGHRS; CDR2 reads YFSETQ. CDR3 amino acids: CASSRESGGPYEQYF. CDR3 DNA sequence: TGCGCCAGCAGCAGGGAAAGTGGGGGCCCCTACGAGCAGTACTTC.

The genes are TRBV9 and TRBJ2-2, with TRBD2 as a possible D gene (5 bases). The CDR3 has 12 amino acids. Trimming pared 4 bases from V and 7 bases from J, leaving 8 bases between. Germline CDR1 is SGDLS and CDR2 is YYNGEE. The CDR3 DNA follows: TGTGCCAGCAGCCCCCGGGACGGGGAGCTGTTTTTT. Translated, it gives CASSPRDGELFF. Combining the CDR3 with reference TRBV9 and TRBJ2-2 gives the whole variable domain DSGVTQTPKHLITATGQRVTLRCSPRSGDLSVYWYQQSLDQGLQFLIQYYNGEERAKGNILERFSAQQFPDLHSELNLSSLELGDSALYFCASSPRDGELFFGEGSRLTVL.